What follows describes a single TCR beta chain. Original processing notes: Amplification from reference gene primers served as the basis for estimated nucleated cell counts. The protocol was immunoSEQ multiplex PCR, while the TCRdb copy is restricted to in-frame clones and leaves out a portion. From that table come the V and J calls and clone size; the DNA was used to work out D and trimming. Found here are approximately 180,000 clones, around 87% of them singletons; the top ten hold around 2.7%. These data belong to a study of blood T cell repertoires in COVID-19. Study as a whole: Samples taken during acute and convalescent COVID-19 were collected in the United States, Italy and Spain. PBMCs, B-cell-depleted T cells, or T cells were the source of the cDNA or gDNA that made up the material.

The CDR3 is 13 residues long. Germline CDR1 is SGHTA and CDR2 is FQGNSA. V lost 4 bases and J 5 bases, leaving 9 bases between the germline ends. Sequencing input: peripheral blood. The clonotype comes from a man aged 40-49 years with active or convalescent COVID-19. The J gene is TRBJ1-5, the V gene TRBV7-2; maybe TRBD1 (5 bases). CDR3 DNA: TGTGCCAGCAGCTCAGGGAGGTATCAGCCCCAGCATTTT. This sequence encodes CASSSGRYQPQHF.